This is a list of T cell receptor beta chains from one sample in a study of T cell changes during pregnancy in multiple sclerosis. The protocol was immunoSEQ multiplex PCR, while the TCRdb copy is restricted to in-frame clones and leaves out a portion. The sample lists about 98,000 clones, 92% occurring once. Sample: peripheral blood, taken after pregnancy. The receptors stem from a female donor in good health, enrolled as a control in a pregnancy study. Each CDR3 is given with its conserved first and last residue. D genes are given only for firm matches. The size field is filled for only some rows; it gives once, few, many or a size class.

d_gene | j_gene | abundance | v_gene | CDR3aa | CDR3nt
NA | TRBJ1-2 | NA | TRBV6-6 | CASSRPIQGPSYGYTF | TGTGCCAGCAGTCGCCCCATTCAGGGGCCAAGCTATGGCTACACCTTC
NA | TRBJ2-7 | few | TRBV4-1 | CASSRQAGAGEQYF | TGCGCCAGCAGCCGACAGGCGGGGGCGGGGGAGCAGTACTTC
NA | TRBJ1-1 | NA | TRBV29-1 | CSVTRVRGTEAFF | TGCAGCGTTACCAGGGTGCGTGGCACTGAAGCTTTCTTT
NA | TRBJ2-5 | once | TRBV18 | CASSRDTQETQYF | TGTGCCAGCTCACGAGACACACAAGAGACCCAGTACTTC
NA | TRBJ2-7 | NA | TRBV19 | CASRSSYEQYF | TGTGCCAGCCGGAGTTCCTACGAGCAGTACTTC
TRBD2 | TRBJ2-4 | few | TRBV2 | CASMGRGGIQYF | TGTGCCAGCATGGGGCGGGGGGGGATTCAGTACTTC
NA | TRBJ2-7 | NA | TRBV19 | CASSGGRSSYEQYF | TGTGCCAGTAGTGGAGGGCGGAGCTCCTACGAGCAGTACTTC
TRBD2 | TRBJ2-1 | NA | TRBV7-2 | CASSPRASGRPEQFF | TGTGCCAGCAGCCCCCGCGCTAGCGGGAGGCCCGAGCAGTTCTTC
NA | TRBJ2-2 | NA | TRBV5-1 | CASSDPRRSGELFF | TGCGCCAGCAGCGACCCTCGGCGGTCCGGGGAGCTGTTTTTT
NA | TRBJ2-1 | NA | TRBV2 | CASRVAALGQFF | TGTGCCAGCAGGGTAGCGGCACTCGGGCAGTTCTTC
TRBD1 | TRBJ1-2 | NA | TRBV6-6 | CASSYKGQPGGYTF | TGTGCCAGCAGTTACAAGGGACAGCCCGGGGGCTACACCTTC
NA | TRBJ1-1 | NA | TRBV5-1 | CASSPPGGSTEAFF | TGCGCCAGCAGCCCCCCAGGCGGGAGCACTGAAGCTTTCTTT
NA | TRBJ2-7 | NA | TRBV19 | CASSAWVGAYEQYF | TGTGCCAGTAGCGCCTGGGTAGGGGCCTACGAGCAGTACTTC
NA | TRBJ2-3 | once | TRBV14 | CASSQRAPWEAGSTDTQYF | TGTGCCAGCAGCCAACGTGCCCCCTGGGAGGCGGGGAGCACAGATACGCAGTATTTT
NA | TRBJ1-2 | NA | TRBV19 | CASRQNANYGYTF | TGTGCCAGTAGGCAGAACGCTAACTATGGCTACACCTTC
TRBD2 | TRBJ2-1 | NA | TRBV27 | CASKYSGGGEYNEQFF | TGTGCCAGCAAGTACTCGGGCGGGGGGGAGTACAATGAGCAGTTCTTC
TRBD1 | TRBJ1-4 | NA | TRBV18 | CASSPVDRGHEKLFF | TGTGCCAGCTCACCAGTAGACAGGGGGCATGAAAAACTGTTTTTT
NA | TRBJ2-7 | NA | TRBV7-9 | CASSLGSTYEQYF | TGTGCCAGCAGCTTAGGGTCTACCTACGAGCAGTACTTC
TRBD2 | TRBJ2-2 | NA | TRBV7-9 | CASSPPGGRGTGELFF | TGTGCCAGCAGCCCCCCGGGCGGGAGAGGCACCGGGGAGCTGTTTTTT
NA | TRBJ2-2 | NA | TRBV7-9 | CASSSRDKNTGELFF | TGTGCCAGCAGCTCCCGGGACAAAAACACCGGGGAGCTGTTTTTT
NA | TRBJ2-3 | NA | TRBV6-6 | CASSYSRGSTDTQYF | TGTGCCAGCAGTTATTCACGGGGTAGCACAGATACGCAGTATTTT
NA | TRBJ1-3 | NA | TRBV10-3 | CAISEGQNTIYF | TGTGCCATCAGTGAGGGGCAAAACACCATATATTTT
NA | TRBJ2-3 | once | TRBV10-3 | CAITEEGPPTDTQYF | TGTGCCATCACAGAGGAGGGGCCCCCCACAGATACGCAGTATTTT
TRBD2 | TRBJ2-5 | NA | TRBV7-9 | CASSFGGETQYF | TGTGCCAGCAGCTTCGGGGGGGAGACCCAGTACTTC
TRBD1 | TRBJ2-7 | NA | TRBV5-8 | CASSLTPPGTGLNEQYF | TGTGCCAGCAGCTTGACCCCCCCCGGGACAGGCCTAAACGAGCAGTACTTC
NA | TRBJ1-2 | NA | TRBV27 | CASSFDYHNYGYTF | TGTGCCAGCAGTTTCGACTACCATAACTATGGCTACACCTTC
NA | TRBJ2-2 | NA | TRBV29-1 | CSVEQGRTGELFF | TGCAGCGTTGAACAGGGTCGGACCGGGGAGCTGTTTTTT
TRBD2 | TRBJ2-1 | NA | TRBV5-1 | CASSPPTLAGGPNEQFF | TGCGCCAGCAGCCCTCCAACTCTAGCGGGGGGGCCCAATGAGCAGTTCTTC
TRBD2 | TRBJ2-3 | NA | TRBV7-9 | CASSLSLAGDSDTQYF | TGTGCCAGCAGCTTATCCCTAGCGGGAGATTCAGATACGCAGTATTTT
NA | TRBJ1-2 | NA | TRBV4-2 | CASSSEGGGYGYTF | TGTGCCAGCAGCTCGGAGGGCGGGGGCTATGGCTACACCTTC
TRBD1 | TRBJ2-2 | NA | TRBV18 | CASSPSSRQGTGELFF | TGTGCCAGCTCACCGTCCTCGAGACAGGGGACCGGGGAGCTGTTTTTT
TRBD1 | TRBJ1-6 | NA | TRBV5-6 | CASSKGQGTNSPLHF | TGTGCCAGCAGCAAGGGACAGGGGACTAATTCACCCCTCCACTTT
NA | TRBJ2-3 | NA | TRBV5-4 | CASSLDLDLLPYF | TGTGCCAGCAGCTTGGATCTAGATCTGCTCCCGTATTTT
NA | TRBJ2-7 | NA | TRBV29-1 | CSAVRGSYEQYF | TGCAGCGCCGTAAGGGGGAGTTACGAGCAGTACTTC
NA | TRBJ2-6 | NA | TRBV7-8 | CASSLYQTGFGGANVLTF | TGTGCCAGCAGCCTATATCAAACAGGGTTTGGTGGGGCCAACGTCCTGACTTTC
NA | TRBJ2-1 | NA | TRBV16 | CASSRGGRTNEQFF | TGTGCCAGCAGCAGGGGGGGAAGAACCAATGAGCAGTTCTTC
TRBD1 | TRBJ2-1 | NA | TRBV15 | CATSREGTGHNEQFF | TGTGCCACCAGCAGAGAGGGGACAGGGCACAATGAGCAGTTCTTC
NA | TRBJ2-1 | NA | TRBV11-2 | CASSLVLSYSSYNEQFF | TGTGCCAGCAGCTTAGTTCTTTCGTACAGCTCCTACAATGAGCAGTTCTTC
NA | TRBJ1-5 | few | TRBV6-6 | CASTVSNQPQHF | TGTGCCAGCACGGTTAGCAATCAGCCCCAGCATTTT
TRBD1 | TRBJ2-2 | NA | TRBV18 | CASSPKDRGTGELFF | TGTGCCAGCTCACCAAAGGACAGGGGCACCGGGGAGCTGTTTTTT
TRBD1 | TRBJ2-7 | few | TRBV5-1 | CASSLAGTGRLYEQYF | TGCGCCAGCAGCTTGGCCGGGACAGGGCGACTCTACGAGCAGTACTTC
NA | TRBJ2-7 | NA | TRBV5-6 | CASSLRGGGNEQYF | TGTGCCAGCAGCTTGAGGGGCGGAGGGAACGAGCAGTACTTC
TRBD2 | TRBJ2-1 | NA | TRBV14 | CASSQVGLAGGYEQFF | TGTGCCAGCAGCCAAGTTGGTCTAGCGGGGGGATATGAGCAGTTCTTC
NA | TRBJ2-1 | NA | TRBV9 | CASSALVNEQFF | TGTGCCAGCAGCGCACTGGTCAATGAGCAGTTCTTC
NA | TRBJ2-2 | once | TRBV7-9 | CASSLSLNTGELFF | TGTGCCAGCAGCTTATCCTTAAACACCGGGGAGCTGTTTTTT
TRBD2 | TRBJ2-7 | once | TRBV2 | CASVRKTSGRSYEQYF | TGTGCCAGCGTGAGAAAGACTAGCGGGAGGTCCTACGAGCAGTACTTC
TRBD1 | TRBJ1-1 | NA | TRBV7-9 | CASSTGTGFAEAFF | TGTGCCAGCAGCACCGGGACAGGGTTCGCTGAAGCTTTCTTT
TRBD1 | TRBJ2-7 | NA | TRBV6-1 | CASRETGPSYEQYF | TGTGCCAGCAGGGAGACAGGGCCATCCTACGAGCAGTACTTC
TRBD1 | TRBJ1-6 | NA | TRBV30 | CAWSRDRGGSPLHF | TGTGCCTGGTCGAGAGACAGGGGCGGTTCACCCCTCCACTTT